A single TCR beta chain is shown here with its context. Its specificity is not known. Primers for the PCR totalled 60 Vbeta and 13 Jbeta. Libraries were prepared by immunoSEQ multiplex PCR; TCRdb keeps only in-frame clonotypes and omits some of them. The sample totals approximately 110,000 clones; its top ten clones hold roughly 1%. The record originates from a study of cytomegalovirus exposure and HLA in healthy donors. After removal of 6 bases from V and 5 bases from J, the junction contained 7 bases not matched to a gene. This CDR3 has 14 residues. CDR1 is SNHLY, CDR2 FYNNEI, per germline. The study's findings and limits: Reportedly, fewer N-insertions than the roughly 700-donor mean appeared in an Asian-associated ancestry cluster in a later analysis. Association of a missense DCLRE1C variant with TCR beta V- and J-gene trimming was reported in a later analysis. Available immune exposure information was restricted to CMV serostatus only. Sequencing depth across donors, presence/absence analyses assumed, was roughly uniform.

The material sequenced was PBMCs. This TCR came from a man aged 18 to 30 in good health and CMV-seronegative. The rearrangement uses TRBV2 and TRBJ1-1; 9 nucleotides line up with TRBD1. DNA for the CDR3: TGTGCCAGCAGCCAACAGGGGGCTGGAACTGAAGCTTTCTTT. Its protein is CASSQQGAGTEAFF.